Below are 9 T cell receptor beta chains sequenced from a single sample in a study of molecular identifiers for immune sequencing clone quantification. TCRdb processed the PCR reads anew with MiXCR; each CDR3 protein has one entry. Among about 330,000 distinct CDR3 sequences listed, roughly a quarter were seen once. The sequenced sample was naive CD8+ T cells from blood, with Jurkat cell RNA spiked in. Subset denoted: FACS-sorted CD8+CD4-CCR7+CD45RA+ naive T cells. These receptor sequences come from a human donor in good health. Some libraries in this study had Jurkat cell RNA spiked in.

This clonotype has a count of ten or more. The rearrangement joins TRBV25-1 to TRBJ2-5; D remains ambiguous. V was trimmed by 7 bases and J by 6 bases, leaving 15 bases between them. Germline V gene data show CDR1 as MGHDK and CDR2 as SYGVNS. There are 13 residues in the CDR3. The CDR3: CASTSPRSQTQYF. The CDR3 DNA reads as TGTGCCAGCACCAGCCCCAGGTCGCAGACCCAGTACTTC.

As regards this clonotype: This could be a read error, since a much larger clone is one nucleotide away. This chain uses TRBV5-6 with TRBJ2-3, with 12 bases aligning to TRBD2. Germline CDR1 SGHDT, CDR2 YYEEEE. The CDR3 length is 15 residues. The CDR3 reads CASRRLAGVADAQYF. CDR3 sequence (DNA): TGTGCCAGCAGACGACTAGCGGGGGTGGCAGATGCGCAGTATTTT. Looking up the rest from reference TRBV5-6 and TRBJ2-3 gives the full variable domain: DAGVTQSPTHLIKTRGQQVTLRCSPKSGHDTVSWYQQALGQGPQFIFQYYEEEERQRGNFPDRFSGHQFPNYSSELNVNALLLGDSALYLCASRRLAGVADAQYFGPGTRLTVL.

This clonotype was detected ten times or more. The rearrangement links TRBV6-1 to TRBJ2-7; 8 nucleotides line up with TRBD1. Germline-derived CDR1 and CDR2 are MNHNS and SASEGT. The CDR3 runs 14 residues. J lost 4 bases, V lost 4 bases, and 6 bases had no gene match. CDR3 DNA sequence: TGTGCCAGCAGTGCCAGGACAGGGAGTTACGAGCAGTACTTC. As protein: CASSARTGSYEQYF.

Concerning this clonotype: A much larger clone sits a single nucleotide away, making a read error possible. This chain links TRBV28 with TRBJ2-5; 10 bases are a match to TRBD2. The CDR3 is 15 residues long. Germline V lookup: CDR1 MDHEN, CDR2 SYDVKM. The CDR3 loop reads CASSFLAGAGEPQYF. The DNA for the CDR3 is TGTGCCAGCAGTTTCCTAGCGGGAGCCGGAGAGCCCCAGTACTTC.

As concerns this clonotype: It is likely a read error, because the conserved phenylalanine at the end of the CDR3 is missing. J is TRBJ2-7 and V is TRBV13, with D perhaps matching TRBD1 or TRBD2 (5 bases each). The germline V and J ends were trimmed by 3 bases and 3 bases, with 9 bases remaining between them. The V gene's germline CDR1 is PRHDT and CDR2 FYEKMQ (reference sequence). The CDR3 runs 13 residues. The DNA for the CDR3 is TGTGCCAGCAGCTTGGGGACGGGCTACGAGCAGTACCTC. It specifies CASSLGTGYEQYL.

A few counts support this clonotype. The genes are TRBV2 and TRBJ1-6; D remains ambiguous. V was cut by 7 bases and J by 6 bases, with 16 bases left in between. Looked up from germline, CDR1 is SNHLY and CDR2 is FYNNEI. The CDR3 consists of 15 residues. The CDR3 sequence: CASNIAPSINSPLHF. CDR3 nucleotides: TGTGCCAGCAATATCGCGCCCAGCATTAATTCACCCCTCCACTTT.

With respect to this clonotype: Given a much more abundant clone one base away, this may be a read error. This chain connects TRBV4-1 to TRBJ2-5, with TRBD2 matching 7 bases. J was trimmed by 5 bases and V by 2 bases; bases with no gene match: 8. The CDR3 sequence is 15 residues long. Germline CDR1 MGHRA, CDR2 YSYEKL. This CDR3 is CASSQRTSGAETQYF. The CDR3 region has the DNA TGCGCCAGCAGCCAAAGGACTAGTGGCGCTGAGACCCAGTACTTC.

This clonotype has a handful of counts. As DNA, the CDR3 is TGTGCCAGCAGCTTGGCACGACAGGGGATGAACACTGAAGCTTTCTTT. This codes for CASSLARQGMNTEAFF. The chain uses TRBV5-4 and TRBJ1-1; TRBD1 aligns across 8 bases. The germline CDR1 and CDR2 sequences are SGHNT and YYREEE (reference sequence). V shed 0 bases and J 0 bases; nucleotides not matched to a gene: 4. The CDR3 sequence is 16 residues long. Filled out from reference TRBV5-4 and TRBJ1-1, the complete variable domain reads ETGVTQSPTHLIKTRGQQVTLRCSSQSGHNTVSWYQQALGQGPQFIFQYYREEENGRGNFPPRFSGLQFPNYSSELNVNALELDDSALYLCASSLARQGMNTEAFFGQGTRLTVV.

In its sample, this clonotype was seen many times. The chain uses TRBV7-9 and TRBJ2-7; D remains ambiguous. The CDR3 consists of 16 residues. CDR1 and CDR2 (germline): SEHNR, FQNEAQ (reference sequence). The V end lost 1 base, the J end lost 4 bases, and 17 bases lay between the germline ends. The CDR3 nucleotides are TGTGCCAGCAGCTTAGGTCGAGGCCATAGCCTATACGAGCAGTACTTC. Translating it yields CASSLGRGHSLYEQYF.